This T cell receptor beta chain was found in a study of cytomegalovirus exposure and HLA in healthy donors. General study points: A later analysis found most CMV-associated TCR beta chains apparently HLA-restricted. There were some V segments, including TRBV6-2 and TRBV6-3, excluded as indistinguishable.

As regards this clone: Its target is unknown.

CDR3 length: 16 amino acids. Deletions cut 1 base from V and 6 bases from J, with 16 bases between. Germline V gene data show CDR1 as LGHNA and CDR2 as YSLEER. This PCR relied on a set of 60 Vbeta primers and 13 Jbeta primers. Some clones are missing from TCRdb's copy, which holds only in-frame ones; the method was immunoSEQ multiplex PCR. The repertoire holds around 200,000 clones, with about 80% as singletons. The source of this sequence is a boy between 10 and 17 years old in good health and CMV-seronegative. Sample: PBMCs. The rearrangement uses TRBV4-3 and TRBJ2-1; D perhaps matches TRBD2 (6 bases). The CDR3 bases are TGCGCCAGCAGCCAAGGATCTAGCGTCCCTCTCAATGAGCAGTTCTTC. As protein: CASSQGSSVPLNEQFF.